The source of this TCR beta chain is a study of T-cell memory formation after mild COVID-19. On the study more broadly: TCR clusters were mostly donor specific.

Points on this clonotype: As yet, its antigen is unknown.

From the 5' RACE reads, TCRdb called clonotypes with MiXCR, one entry per CDR3 protein. Of fewer than 500,000 distinct CDR3 sequences in the sample, approximately 23% were seen once. The CDR3 runs 16 residues. With 2 bases removed from V and 6 bases from J, the gap between germline ends came to 20 bases. In germline, CDR1 is MGHRA, CDR2 YSYEKL. Study-level points and caveats: Balance between CD4 and CD8 was seen in clones contracting day 15 to 85, and a CD4+ lean was seen in later expanders. The study detected some responding clones in pre-infection memory, suggesting cross-reactive memory joined.

Sequencing was done on a sample of PBMCs or a T cell subset sorted from them (not recorded which). The TCR sequence derives from an adult woman who had mild COVID-19 (a few samples of this study predate the infection). Cell type and time point are not known. The gene calls are TRBV4-1 and TRBJ2-7; D is unresolved. The CDR3 DNA is TGCGCCAGCAGCCAAAACATTTTGATTTACAGTGCCGAGCAGTACTTC. Residues: CASSQNILIYSAEQYF.